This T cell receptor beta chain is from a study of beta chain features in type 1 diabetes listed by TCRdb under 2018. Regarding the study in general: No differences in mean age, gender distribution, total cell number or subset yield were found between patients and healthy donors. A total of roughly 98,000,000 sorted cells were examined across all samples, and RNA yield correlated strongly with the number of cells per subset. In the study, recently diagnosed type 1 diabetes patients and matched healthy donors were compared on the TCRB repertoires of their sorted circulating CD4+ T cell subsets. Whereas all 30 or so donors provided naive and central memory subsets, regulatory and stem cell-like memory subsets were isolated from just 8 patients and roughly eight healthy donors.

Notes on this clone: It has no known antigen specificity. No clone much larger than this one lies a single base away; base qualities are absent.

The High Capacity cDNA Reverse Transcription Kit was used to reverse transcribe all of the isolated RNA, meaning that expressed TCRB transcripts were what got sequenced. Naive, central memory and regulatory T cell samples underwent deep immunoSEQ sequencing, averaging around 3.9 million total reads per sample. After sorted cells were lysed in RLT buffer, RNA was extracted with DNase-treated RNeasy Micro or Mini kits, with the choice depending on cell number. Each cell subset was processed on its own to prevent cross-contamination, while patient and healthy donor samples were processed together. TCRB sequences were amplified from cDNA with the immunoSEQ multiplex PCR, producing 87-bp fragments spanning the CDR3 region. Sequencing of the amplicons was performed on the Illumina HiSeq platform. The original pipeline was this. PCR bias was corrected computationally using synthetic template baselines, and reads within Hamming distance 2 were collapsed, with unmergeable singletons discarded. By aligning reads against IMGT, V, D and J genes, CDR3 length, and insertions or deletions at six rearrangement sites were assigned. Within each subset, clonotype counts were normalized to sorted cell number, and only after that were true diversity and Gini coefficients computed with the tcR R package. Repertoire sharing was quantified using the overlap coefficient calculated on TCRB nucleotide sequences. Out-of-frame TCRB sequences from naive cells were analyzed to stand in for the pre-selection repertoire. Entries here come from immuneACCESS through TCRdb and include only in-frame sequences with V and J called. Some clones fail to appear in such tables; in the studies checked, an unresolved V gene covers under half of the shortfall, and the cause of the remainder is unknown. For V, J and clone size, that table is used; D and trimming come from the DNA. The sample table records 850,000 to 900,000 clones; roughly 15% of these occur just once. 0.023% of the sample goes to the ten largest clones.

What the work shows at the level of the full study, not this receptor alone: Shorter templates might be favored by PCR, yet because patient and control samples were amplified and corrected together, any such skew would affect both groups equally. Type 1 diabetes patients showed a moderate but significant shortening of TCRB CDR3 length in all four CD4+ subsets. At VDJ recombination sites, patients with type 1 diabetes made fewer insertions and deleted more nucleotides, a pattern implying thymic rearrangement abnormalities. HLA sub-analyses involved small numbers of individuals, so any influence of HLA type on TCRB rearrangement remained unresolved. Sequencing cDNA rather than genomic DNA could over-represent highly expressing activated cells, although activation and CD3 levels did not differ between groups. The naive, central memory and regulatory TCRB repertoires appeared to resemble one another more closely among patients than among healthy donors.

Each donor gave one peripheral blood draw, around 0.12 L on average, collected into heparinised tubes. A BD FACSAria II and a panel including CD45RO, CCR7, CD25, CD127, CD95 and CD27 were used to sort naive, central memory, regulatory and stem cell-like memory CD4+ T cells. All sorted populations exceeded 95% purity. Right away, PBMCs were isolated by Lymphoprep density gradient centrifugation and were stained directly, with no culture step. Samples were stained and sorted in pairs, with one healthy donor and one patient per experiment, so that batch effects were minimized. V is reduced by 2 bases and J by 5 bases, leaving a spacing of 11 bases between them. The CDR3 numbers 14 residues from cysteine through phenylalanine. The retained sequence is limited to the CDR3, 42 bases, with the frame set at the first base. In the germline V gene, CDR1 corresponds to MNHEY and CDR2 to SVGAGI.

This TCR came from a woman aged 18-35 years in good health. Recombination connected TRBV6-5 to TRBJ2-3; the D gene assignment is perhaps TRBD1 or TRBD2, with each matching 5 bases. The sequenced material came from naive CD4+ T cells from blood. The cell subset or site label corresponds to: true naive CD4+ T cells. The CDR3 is CASSYRDPLDTQYF. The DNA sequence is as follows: TGTGCCAGCAGTTACCGGGACCCCCTAGATACGCAGTATTTT.